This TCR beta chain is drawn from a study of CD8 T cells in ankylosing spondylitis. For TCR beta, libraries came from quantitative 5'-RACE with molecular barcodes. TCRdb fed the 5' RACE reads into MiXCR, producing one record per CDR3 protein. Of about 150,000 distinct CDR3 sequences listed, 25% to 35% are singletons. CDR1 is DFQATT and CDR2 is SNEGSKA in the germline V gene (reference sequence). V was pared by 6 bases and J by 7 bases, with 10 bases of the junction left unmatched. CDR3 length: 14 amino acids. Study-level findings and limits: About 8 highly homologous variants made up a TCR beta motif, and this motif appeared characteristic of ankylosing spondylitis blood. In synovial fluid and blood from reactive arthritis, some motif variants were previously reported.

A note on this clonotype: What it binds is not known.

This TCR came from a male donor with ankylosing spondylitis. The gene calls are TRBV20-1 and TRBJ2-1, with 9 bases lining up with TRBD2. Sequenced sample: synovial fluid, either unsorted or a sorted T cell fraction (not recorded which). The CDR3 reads CSASTSGHLNEQFF. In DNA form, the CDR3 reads TGCAGTGCCTCGACTAGCGGACACTTGAATGAGCAGTTCTTC.